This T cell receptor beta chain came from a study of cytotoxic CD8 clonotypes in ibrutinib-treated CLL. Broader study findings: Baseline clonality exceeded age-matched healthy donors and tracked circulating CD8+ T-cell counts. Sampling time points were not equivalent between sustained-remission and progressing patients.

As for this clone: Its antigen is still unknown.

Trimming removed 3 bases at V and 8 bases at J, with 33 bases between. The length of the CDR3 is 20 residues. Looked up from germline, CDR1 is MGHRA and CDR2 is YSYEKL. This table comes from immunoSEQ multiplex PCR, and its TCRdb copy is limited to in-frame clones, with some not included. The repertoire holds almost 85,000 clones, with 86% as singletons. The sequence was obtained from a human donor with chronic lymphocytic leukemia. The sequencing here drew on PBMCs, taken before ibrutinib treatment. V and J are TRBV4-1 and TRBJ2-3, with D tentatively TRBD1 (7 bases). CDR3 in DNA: TGCGCCAGCAGCCACCCAATCCTCGGGACGACAGGGTGGGGTAGCGGTACGCAGTATTTT. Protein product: CASSHPILGTTGWGSGTQYF.